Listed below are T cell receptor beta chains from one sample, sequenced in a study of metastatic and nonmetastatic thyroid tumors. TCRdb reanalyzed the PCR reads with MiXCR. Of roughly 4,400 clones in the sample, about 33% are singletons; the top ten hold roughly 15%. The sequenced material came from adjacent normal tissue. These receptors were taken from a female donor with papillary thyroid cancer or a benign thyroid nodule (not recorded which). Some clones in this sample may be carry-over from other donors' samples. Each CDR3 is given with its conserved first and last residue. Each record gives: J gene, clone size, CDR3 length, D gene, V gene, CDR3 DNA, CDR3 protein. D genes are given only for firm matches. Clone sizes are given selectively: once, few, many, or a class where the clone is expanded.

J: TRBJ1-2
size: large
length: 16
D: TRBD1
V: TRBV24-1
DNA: TGTGCCACCAGTGAAGCCTCGACAGGGGGGATCTATGGCTACACCTTC
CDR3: CATSEASTGGIYGYTF

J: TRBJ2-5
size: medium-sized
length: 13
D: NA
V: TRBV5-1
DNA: TGCGCCAGCAGCTCGGACTACCCAGAGACCCAGTACTTC
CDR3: CASSSDYPETQYF

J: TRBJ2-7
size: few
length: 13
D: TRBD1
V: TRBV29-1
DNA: TGCAGCGTACCGGGACAGGGAGCCTACGAGCAGTACTTC
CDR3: CSVPGQGAYEQYF

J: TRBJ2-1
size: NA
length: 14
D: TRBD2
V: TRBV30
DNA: TGTGCCTGTACGCGGGAGGGCCTAGGGAATGAGCAGTTCTTC
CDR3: CACTREGLGNEQFF

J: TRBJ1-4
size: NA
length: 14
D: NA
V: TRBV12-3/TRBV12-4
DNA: TGTGCCAGCAGGCAGGTGGGGGGTCATGAAAAACTGTTTTTT
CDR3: CASRQVGGHEKLFF

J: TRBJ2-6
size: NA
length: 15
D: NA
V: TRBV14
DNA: TGTGCCAGCAGCCAATCGTATGGCGGGGCCAACGTCCTGACTTTC
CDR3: CASSQSYGGANVLTF

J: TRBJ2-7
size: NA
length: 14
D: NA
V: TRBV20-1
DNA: TGCAGTGCTCCATCGGGACGCCTCGCCTACGAGCAGTACTTC
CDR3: CSAPSGRLAYEQYF

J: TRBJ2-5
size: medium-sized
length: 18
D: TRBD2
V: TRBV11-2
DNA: TGTGCCAGCAGCTTAGTGGGACTAGCGGGAGGACCACAAGAGACCCAGTACTTC
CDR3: CASSLVGLAGGPQETQYF

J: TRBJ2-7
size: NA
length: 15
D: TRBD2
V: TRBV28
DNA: TGTGCCAGCAGTCCTGGGGGGGGATCGATCTACGAGCAGTACTTC
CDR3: CASSPGGGSIYEQYF

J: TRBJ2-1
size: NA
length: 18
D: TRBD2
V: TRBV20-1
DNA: TGCAGTGCTAGTAGAGGGGAACTAGCGGGAGGGCCGAACAATGAGCAGTTCTTC
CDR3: CSASRGELAGGPNNEQFF

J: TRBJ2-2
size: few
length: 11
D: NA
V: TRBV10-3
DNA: TGTGCCATCGCGGAAGACGGGGAGCTGTTTTTT
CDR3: CAIAEDGELFF

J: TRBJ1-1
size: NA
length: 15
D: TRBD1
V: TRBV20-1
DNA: TGCAGTGCTGGACGACAGGGGGCGGCGGACACTGAAGCTTTCTTT
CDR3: CSAGRQGAADTEAFF

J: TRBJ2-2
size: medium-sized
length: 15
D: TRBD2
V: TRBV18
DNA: TGTGCCAGCTCACCACTTGCCGGGAGGACCGGGGAGCTGTTTTTT
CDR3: CASSPLAGRTGELFF

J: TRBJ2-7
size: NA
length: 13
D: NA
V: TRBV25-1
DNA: TGTGCCAGCAGCGCCAATTGGGCTAGTAGGCAGTACTTC
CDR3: CASSANWASRQYF

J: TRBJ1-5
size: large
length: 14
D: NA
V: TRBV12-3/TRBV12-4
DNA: TGTGCCAGCAGTTTAGGGGCTAGCAATCAGCCCCAGCATTTT
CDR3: CASSLGASNQPQHF

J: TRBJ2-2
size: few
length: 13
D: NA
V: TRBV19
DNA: TGTGCCAGTACCCCGGACCGGGCCGGGGAGCTGTTTTTT
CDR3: CASTPDRAGELFF

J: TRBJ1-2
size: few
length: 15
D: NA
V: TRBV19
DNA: TGTGCCAGTAGTCAGGACCACAGGGCCAACTATGGGCACACCTTC
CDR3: CASSQDHRANYGHTF

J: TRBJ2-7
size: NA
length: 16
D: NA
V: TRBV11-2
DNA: TGTGCCAGCAGCCTCCGTGGGGGGACAGCCTCCTACGAGCAGTACTTC
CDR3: CASSLRGGTASYEQYF

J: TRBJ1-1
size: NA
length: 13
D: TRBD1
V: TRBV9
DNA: TGTGCCAGCAGTGAGACAGGGGGAACTGAAGCTTTCTTT
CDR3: CASSETGGTEAFF

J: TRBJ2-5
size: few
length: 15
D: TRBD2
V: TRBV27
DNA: TGTGCCAGCAGAATCTCTTACGGGAGGCAAGAGACCCAGTACTTC
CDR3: CASRISYGRQETQYF

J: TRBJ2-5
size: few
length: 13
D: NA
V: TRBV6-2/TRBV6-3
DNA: TGTGCCAGCAGTTACGAGGGCCTCGGGACCCAGTACTTC
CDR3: CASSYEGLGTQYF

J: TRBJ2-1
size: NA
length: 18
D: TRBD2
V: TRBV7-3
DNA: TGTGCCAGCAGCTTAATCGGGACTAGCGGGAGTACCCGCAATGAGCAGTTCTTC
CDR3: CASSLIGTSGSTRNEQFF

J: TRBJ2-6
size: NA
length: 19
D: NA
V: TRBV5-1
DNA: TGCGCCAGCAGCTTGGCCGGTGGCAGAAGAAACTCTGGGGCCAACGTCCTGACTTTC
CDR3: CASSLAGGRRNSGANVLTF

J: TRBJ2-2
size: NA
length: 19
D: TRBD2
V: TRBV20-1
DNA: TGCAGTTCTAGTAAGGGATTTCCGGGACTAGCGGGAGGACCCGGGGAGCTGTTTTTT
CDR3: CSSSKGFPGLAGGPGELFF

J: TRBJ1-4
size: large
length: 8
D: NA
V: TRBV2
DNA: TGTGCCAGCAGTGGGGGGTCCTTT
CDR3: CASSGGSF

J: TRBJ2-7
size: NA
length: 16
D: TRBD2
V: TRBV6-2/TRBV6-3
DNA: TGTGCCAGCAGTTCCTTCGGGAGGTCGGTCCCCTACGAGCAGTACTTC
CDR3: CASSSFGRSVPYEQYF

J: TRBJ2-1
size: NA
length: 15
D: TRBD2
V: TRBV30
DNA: TGTGCCTGGAGCCCAGCGGGAGGGCGCCACAATGAGCAGTTCTTC
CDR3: CAWSPAGGRHNEQFF

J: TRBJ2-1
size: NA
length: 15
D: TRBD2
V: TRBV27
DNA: TGTGCCAGCAGTCCTAAGACTAGCGGGGGGAATGAGCAGTTCTTC
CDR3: CASSPKTSGGNEQFF

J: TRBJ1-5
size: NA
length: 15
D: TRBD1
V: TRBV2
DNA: TGTGCCAGCAGTGAAAACAGGGGCCGCAATCAGCCCCAGCATTTT
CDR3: CASSENRGRNQPQHF

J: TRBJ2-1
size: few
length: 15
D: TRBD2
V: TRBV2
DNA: TGTGCCAGCAGGGTAGCGGGAGCGGGGGGCCATGAGCAGTTCTTC
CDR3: CASRVAGAGGHEQFF

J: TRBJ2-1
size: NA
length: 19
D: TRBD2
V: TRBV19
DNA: TGTGCCAGTAGTATAGATGTTAATCTAGCGGGAGACCCCTACAATGAGCAGTTCTTC
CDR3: CASSIDVNLAGDPYNEQFF

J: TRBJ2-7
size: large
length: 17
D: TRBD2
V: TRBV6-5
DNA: TGTGCCAGCAGTTACAAGAGGGTAGCGGGAGGGTACTACGAGCAGTACTTC
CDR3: CASSYKRVAGGYYEQYF

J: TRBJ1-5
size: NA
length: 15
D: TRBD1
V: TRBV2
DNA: TGTGCCAGCAGCCCCCAGCGGGCAGGGGGACAGCCCCAGCATTTT
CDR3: CASSPQRAGGQPQHF

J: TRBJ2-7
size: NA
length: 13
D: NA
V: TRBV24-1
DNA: TGTGCCACCAGCCCAGCGCACCACTACGAGCAGGACTTC
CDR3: CATSPAHHYEQDF

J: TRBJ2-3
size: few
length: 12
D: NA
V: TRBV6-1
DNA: TGTGCCAGCAGCCTACACGGGGATACGCAGTATTTT
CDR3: CASSLHGDTQYF

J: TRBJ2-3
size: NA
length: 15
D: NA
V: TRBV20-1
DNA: TGCAGTGCTAGAGGGGGGTATTGGGGCACAGATACGCAGTATTTT
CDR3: CSARGGYWGTDTQYF